These 32 T cell receptor beta chains were sequenced from one sample in a study of early T cells in non-severe SARS-CoV-2 infection (dated by TCRdb to the early 2020s). Library preparation used 5' RACE. This sample was sequenced with a NextSeq 500. TCRdb reran the public reads through fastp at Q25 and MiXCR, keeping productive beta chains. Each entry is one CDR3 protein sequence, shown with its most common DNA and genes. The sample data list tens of thousands of distinct CDR3 sequences, and 5.1% of these were observed just once. Of the sample, 2.6% is held by the ten largest clones. The sample was whole blood. These receptors all come from an adult who was a healthcare worker with PCR-confirmed SARS-CoV-2 infection or an uninfected control (not recorded which).

This clonotype appeared many times. The chain employs TRBV7-6 and TRBJ2-1; 7 bases align to TRBD2. After removal of 4 bases from V and 7 bases from J, the junction contained 1 base not matched to a gene. The CDR3 length is 12 residues. Per germline, CDR1 SGHVS and CDR2 FNYEAQ. In nucleotides, the CDR3 is TGTGCCAGCAGCTGGGGGGGGAATGAGCAGTTCTTC. It translates to CASSWGGNEQFF.

This clonotype has ten or more counts. The chain has TRBV25-1 and TRBJ1-5; 10 bases map to TRBD1. The germline V gene has CDR1 MGHDK and CDR2 SYGVNS. Unmatched junction bases numbered 3, after V lost 2 bases and J lost 5 bases. The CDR3 has 15 amino acids. CDR3 loop: CASSEKGTGDQPQHF. CDR3 in DNA: TGTGCCAGCAGTGAAAAAGGGACAGGGGATCAGCCCCAGCATTTT. Supplemented by reference TRBV25-1 and TRBJ1-5, the full variable domain reads EADIYQTPRYLVIGTGKKITLECSQTMGHDKMYWYQQDPGMELHLIHYSYGVNSTEKGDLSSESTVSRIRTEHFPLTLESARPSHTSQYLCASSEKGTGDQPQHFGDGTRLSIL.

This clonotype occurred many times. This sequence joins TRBV6-5 and TRBJ2-7; D not certain. CDR1 MNHEY and CDR2 SVGAGI come from the germline V gene. There are 13 residues in the CDR3. The V gene lost 0 bases and the J gene lost 3 bases, with 6 bases spanning the gap. The CDR3 DNA is TGTGCCAGCAGTTACTCAGGCCTCTACGAGCAGTACTTC. This encodes CASSYSGLYEQYF.

There are a few counts of this clonotype. V and J are TRBV29-1 and TRBJ2-3; 8 bases fit TRBD2. The CDR3 length is 12 residues. The germline V gene encodes CDR1 SQVTM and CDR2 ANQGSEA. The CDR3 DNA reads as TGCAGTACACTAGCGGGCACAGATACGCAGTATTTT. Protein product: CSTLAGTDTQYF.

A few counts support this clonotype. The chain recombines TRBV12-3 or TRBV12-4 with TRBJ1-2; D is undetermined. The length of the CDR3 is 13 residues. Deletions cut 4 bases from V and 4 bases from J, with 10 bases between. CDR3 region: CASSYSPGYGYTF. CDR3 in DNA: TGTGCCAGCAGTTACAGTCCGGGCTATGGCTACACCTTC.

This clonotype was seen ten or more times. The rearrangement links TRBV4-2 to TRBJ2-7; 7 bases map to TRBD2. Unmatched junction bases numbered 6, after V lost 2 bases and J lost 2 bases. CDR3 size: 15 residues. Germline V gives CDR1 LGHNA, CDR2 YNFKEQ. The CDR3 DNA reads TGTGCCAGCAGCCAAATCTCGGGAGGCACCTACGAGCAGTACTTC. Translation: CASSQISGGTYEQYF.

The table lists this clonotype with a few counts. The rearrangement uses TRBV5-4 and TRBJ2-7; possibly TRBD1 or TRBD2 for D (5 bases each). Trimming left V 3 bases short and J 2 bases short, with 9 bases between. The V gene's germline CDR1 is SGHNT and CDR2 YYREEE (reference sequence). CDR3 length equals 13 residues. The CDR3 spells CASSWDGPYEQYF. The CDR3, as DNA: TGTGCCAGCAGCTGGGACGGTCCCTACGAGCAGTACTTC.

This clonotype has ten or more counts. The rearrangement joins TRBV18 to TRBJ2-5; 9 bases match TRBD2. Germline loops: CDR1 KGHSH, CDR2 LQKENI. The CDR3 sequence is 16 residues long. The V and J ends lost 4 bases and 1 base, in that order; junction bases with no gene match: 7. Written as DNA, the CDR3 is TGTGCCAGCTCACGGACAGGAGCGGGGGGCCAAGAGACCCAGTACTTC. Translation gives CASSRTGAGGQETQYF. The full variable domain, completed using reference TRBV18 and TRBJ2-5, is NAGVMQNPRHLVRRRGQEARLRCSPMKGHSHVYWYRQLPEEGLKFMVYLQKENIIDESGMPKERFSAEFPKEGPSILRIQQVVRGDSAAYFCASSRTGAGGQETQYFGPGTRLLVL.

This clonotype was seen ten or more times. This sequence joins TRBV12-5 and TRBJ1-6; maybe TRBD1 (6 bases). This CDR3 has 14 amino acids. The germline CDR1 and CDR2 sequences are LGHNT and FRNRAP. V was clipped by 5 bases and J by 9 bases, with 14 bases between them. The CDR3 loop reads CASGLTGRFSPLHF. The CDR3 DNA follows: TGTGCTAGTGGTCTGACAGGTCGTTTTTCACCCCTCCACTTT.

This chain joins TRBV5-1 and TRBJ2-3; TRBD2 matches at 14 bases. The CDR3 has 16 amino acids. Trimming at V came to 4 bases and at J to 6 bases, leaving 7 bases not matched to a gene. CDR1 is SGHRS and CDR2 is YFSETQ in the germline V gene. CDR3 coding DNA: TGCGCCAGCAGCCCGACTAGCGGGGGGGCCTACGATACGCAGTATTTT. Its protein is CASSPTSGGAYDTQYF.

This clonotype was recorded at least ten times. The chain combines TRBV5-5 with TRBJ2-5; D is possibly TRBD2 (6 bases). The CDR3 loop spans 14 amino acids. V lost 2 bases and J 5 bases, leaving 13 bases between the germline ends. Germline V lookup: CDR1 SGHKS, CDR2 YYEKEE (reference sequence). The CDR3 DNA follows: TGTGCCAGCAGCTTCACGGGGAGGTCGGAGACCCAGTACTTC. Its translation: CASSFTGRSETQYF. The whole variable domain, filled in from reference TRBV5-5 and TRBJ2-5, reads DAGVTQSPTHLIKTRGQQVTLRCSPISGHKSVSWYQQVLGQGPQFIFQYYEKEERGRGNFPDRFSARQFPNYSSELNVNALLLGDSALYLCASSFTGRSETQYFGPGTRLLVL.

In this sample, this clonotype turned up many times. The chain uses TRBV19 and TRBJ1-4, with D unclear. Trimming stripped 5 bases from V and 4 bases from J, with 11 bases between. CDR1 is LNHDA and CDR2 is SQIVND in the germline V gene (reference sequence). This CDR3 is 14 amino acids long. This chain's CDR3 is CASSARSGNEKLFF. The CDR3 DNA is TGTGCCAGTAGTGCGCGTTCCGGTAATGAAAAACTGTTTTTT.

This clonotype was recorded at least ten times. The chain links TRBV6-6 to TRBJ1-2; D is ambiguous. Trimming left V 5 bases short and J 3 bases short, with 10 bases between. In germline, CDR1 is MNHNY, CDR2 SVGAGI (reference sequence). The CDR3 contains 13 residues. CDR3 protein: CASSIPGDYGYTF. Written as DNA, the CDR3 is TGTGCCAGCAGTATACCGGGAGACTATGGCTACACCTTC.

This clonotype was counted many times. The chain joins TRBV6-5 to TRBJ2-1; D uncertain. Per germline, CDR1 MNHEY and CDR2 SVGAGI. V was shortened by 2 bases and J by 5 bases, with 4 bases between the two germline ends. The CDR3 length is 12 residues. The CDR3, as DNA: TGTGCCAGCAGTTACAAAGACAATGAGCAGTTCTTC. It codes for CASSYKDNEQFF.

This clonotype was seen at least ten times. The CDR3 DNA is TGTGCCAGCAGCCAAAAGTACAGGAACACTGAAGCTTTCTTT. The encoded protein is CASSQKYRNTEAFF. V and J are TRBV13 and TRBJ1-1; D gene ambiguous. Trimming took 5 bases from V and 1 from J, leaving 11 bases between them. This CDR3 spans 14 amino acids. Germline-derived CDR1 and CDR2 are PRHDT and FYEKMQ (reference sequence).

The sample holds many counts of this clonotype. V and J are TRBV20-1 and TRBJ1-4; 7 bases align to TRBD1. With 5 bases clipped from V and 4 bases from J, the junction kept 4 bases outside the gene matches. CDR1 is DFQATT and CDR2 is SNEGSKA in the germline V gene (reference sequence). The CDR3 has 13 amino acids. CDR3 coding DNA: TGCAGTGCTGTGGACAGGTTTAATGAAAAACTGTTTTTT. This sequence encodes CSAVDRFNEKLFF.

This clonotype was counted a few times. In DNA, the CDR3 is TGTGCCAGCAGCTTAACGGGATCCTCTGGGGCCAACGTCCTGACTTTC. It codes for CASSLTGSSGANVLTF. The V call is TRBV7-3, the J call TRBJ2-6; D ambiguous. Germline V CDR1 and CDR2: SGHTA, FQGTGA. This CDR3 contains 16 residues. Trimming removed 0 bases at V and 0 bases at J, with 6 bases between. The full variable domain, completed using reference TRBV7-3 and TRBJ2-6, is GAGVSQTPSNKVTEKGKYVELRCDPISGHTALYWYRQSLGQGPEFLIYFQGTGAADDSGLPNDRFFAVRPEGSVSTLKIQRTERGDSAVYLCASSLTGSSGANVLTFGAGSRLTVL.

This clonotype was observed many times. V and J are TRBV28 and TRBJ2-7; TRBD2 matches 7 bases. CDR3 length: 13 amino acids. Losses at the gene ends were 5 bases for V and 2 bases for J; bases not matched to a gene: 3. Germline CDR1 reads MDHEN; CDR2 reads SYDVKM. The CDR3 DNA reads as TGTGCCAGCAGTGTTAGCGGGCCCTACGAGCAGTACTTC. This translates into CASSVSGPYEQYF.

This clonotype was observed many times. This chain connects TRBV29-1 to TRBJ2-5; 8 positions agree with TRBD1. V was clipped by 7 bases and J by 2 bases; unmatched bases: 3. CDR3 length equals 12 residues. Per germline, CDR1 SQVTM and CDR2 ANQGSEA. The CDR3 protein is CSARQGQETQYF. CDR3 nucleotides: TGCAGCGCCCGACAGGGGCAAGAGACCCAGTACTTC.

This clonotype appeared many times. The chain combines TRBV12-3 or TRBV12-4 with TRBJ2-5; D is ambiguous. This CDR3 is 15 amino acids long. Trimming pared 2 bases from V and 1 base from J, leaving 11 bases between. The CDR3 reads CASSLMPHIQETQYF. CDR3 nucleotide sequence: TGTGCCAGCAGTTTAATGCCCCATATCCAAGAGACCCAGTACTTC.

In its sample, this clonotype was seen many times. The chain has TRBV11-1 and TRBJ2-5; 11 bases line up with TRBD2. This CDR3 has 17 amino acids. With 5 bases clipped from V and 5 bases from J, the junction kept 13 bases outside the gene matches. Germline V gene sequence: CDR1 SGHAT, CDR2 FQDESV (reference sequence). The CDR3, as DNA: TGTGCCAGCAGCCCCTACTTGGGGACTAGCGGCGCGGAGACCCAGTACTTC. Translation: CASSPYLGTSGAETQYF.

By proportion, this clonotype is medium-sized. The chain couples TRBV2 to TRBJ2-1; 9 nucleotides agree with TRBD1. Trimming took 6 bases from V and 6 from J; bases not matched to a gene: 12. CDR3 size: 16 residues. The germline V gene encodes CDR1 SNHLY and CDR2 FYNNEI. The CDR3 protein is CASRRLGTGFGNEQFF. The CDR3 DNA reads as TGTGCCAGCAGAAGGTTGGGGACAGGGTTCGGCAATGAGCAGTTCTTC.

In its sample, this clonotype was seen many times. CDR3 protein: CASRDSSTDTQYF. The CDR3 DNA sequence: TGCGCCAGCAGAGACAGCTCCACAGATACGCAGTATTTT. The rearrangement links TRBV5-1 to TRBJ2-3; D is perhaps TRBD1 (5 bases). The CDR3 sequence is 13 residues long. Trimming took 5 bases from V and 2 from J, leaving 9 bases between them. The germline gives CDR1 SGHRS, CDR2 YFSETQ.

This clonotype showed up just a few times. The CDR3 sequence: CASSPGTANNSPLHF. The CDR3 DNA is TGTGCCAGCAGTCCCGGGACAGCGAATAATTCACCCCTCCACTTT. The chain recombines TRBV12-3 or TRBV12-4 with TRBJ1-6, with 7 nucleotides matching TRBD1. V was clipped by 5 bases and J by 5 bases; unmatched bases: 6. This CDR3 is built from 15 residues.

The V call is TRBV12-3 or TRBV12-4, the J call TRBJ1-1, with D maybe TRBD1 (5 bases). Trimming took 6 bases from V and 1 from J, leaving 15 bases between them. The CDR3 contains 15 residues. The CDR3 DNA is TGTGCCAGCAGCCTAGGGACCGTTAAGAACACTGAAGCTTTCTTT. Its translation: CASSLGTVKNTEAFF.

V is TRBV7-2 and J is TRBJ2-7; TRBD2 matches at 8 bases. The CDR3 loop spans 15 amino acids. Trimming at V came to 5 bases and at J to 2 bases, leaving 8 bases not matched to a gene. Germline V gives CDR1 SGHTA, CDR2 FQGNSA. This CDR3 reads CASSLSGGGTYEQYF. In nucleotides, the CDR3 is TGTGCCAGCAGCCTGTCGGGCGGGGGGACCTACGAGCAGTACTTC.

This clonotype was seen ten or more times. The V call is TRBV27, the J call TRBJ1-2; D gene unclear. This CDR3 is 13 amino acids long. The V and J ends lost 4 bases and 8 bases respectively, with 14 bases between them. Germline V gives CDR1 MNHEY, CDR2 SMNVEV (reference sequence). CDR3 DNA: TGTGCCAGCAGTTCCCTGGACGGAGGCGGCTACACCTTC. It is translated as CASSSLDGGGYTF.

There are many counts of this clonotype. V gene TRBV11-2 combines with J gene TRBJ2-5; 15 positions match TRBD2. The junction had 5 bases not matched to a gene; V was cut back by 4 bases and J by 2 bases. CDR3 length: 17 amino acids. Germline V gives CDR1 SGHAT, CDR2 FQNNGV. CDR3 amino acids: CASSSGLAGGWQETQYF. The CDR3 region has the DNA TGTGCCAGCAGCTCGGGACTAGCGGGAGGATGGCAAGAGACCCAGTACTTC.

The chain recombines TRBV18 with TRBJ2-7; the D is unclear. Germline assignment: CDR1 KGHSH and CDR2 LQKENI. This CDR3 has 14 residues. Trimming cost V 2 bases and J 3 bases, with 11 bases left between them. The CDR3 sequence: CASSPVSVGYEQYF. The CDR3 nucleotides read TGTGCCAGCTCACCAGTCTCGGTGGGCTACGAGCAGTACTTC. The whole variable domain, filled in from reference TRBV18 and TRBJ2-7, reads NAGVMQNPRHLVRRRGQEARLRCSPMKGHSHVYWYRQLPEEGLKFMVYLQKENIIDESGMPKERFSAEFPKEGPSILRIQQVVRGDSAAYFCASSPVSVGYEQYFGPGTRLTVT.

This clonotype was seen a few times. The rearrangement joins TRBV7-9 to TRBJ2-3; 7 bases are a match to TRBD1. This CDR3 contains 17 residues. Germline V lookup: CDR1 SEHNR, CDR2 FQNEAQ (reference sequence). V dropped 5 bases and J dropped 3; count of bases not matched to a gene: 14. The CDR3 sequence: CASSRPPIPGQTDTQYF. CDR3 DNA sequence: TGTGCCAGCAGCCGTCCTCCTATCCCGGGACAGACAGATACGCAGTATTTT.

At least ten counts were recorded for this clonotype. This chain joins TRBV7-6 and TRBJ2-7, with TRBD2 identical over 8 bases. Germline V gene sequence: CDR1 SGHVS, CDR2 FNYEAQ. V lost 1 base to trimming and J lost 3 bases; unmatched junction nucleotides: 2. The length of the CDR3 is 14 residues. For the CDR3, the DNA is TGTGCCAGCAGCTTAGGGGGACTAGACTACGAGCAGTACTTC. It codes for CASSLGGLDYEQYF.

This clonotype was detected many times. The chain employs TRBV11-2 and TRBJ1-6; possible D gene TRBD1, 6 bases. V lost 3 bases to trimming and J lost 5 bases, with 11 bases between them. This CDR3 has 15 amino acids. The germline gives CDR1 SGHAT, CDR2 FQNNGV. The CDR3 reads CASSLRDTDNSPLHF. CDR3 in DNA: TGTGCCAGCAGCTTGAGGGACACTGATAATTCACCCCTCCACTTT.